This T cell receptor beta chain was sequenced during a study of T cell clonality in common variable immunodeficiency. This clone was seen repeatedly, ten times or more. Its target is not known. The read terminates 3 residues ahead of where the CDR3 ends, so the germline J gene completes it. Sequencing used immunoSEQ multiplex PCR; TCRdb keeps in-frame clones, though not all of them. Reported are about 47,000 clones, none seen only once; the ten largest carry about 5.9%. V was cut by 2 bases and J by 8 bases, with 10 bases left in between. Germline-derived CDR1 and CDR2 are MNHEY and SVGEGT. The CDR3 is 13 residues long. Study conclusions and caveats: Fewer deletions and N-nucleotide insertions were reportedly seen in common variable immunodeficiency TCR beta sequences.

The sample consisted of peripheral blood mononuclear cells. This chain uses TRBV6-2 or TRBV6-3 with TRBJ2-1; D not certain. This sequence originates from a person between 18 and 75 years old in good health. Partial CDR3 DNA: TGTGCCAGCAGTTACGCGTCCTCGTATGAG. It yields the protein CASSYASSYE. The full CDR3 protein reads CASSYASSYEQFF.